This TCR beta chain was recovered during a study of T cells in Graves' hyperthyroidism and ophthalmopathy. The study left out patients who had uncontrolled infection, other autoimmune disease, pregnancy or lactation. From germline, CDR1 is LGHNA and CDR2 YNFKEQ. V lost 3 bases and J 0 bases, leaving 15 bases between the germline ends. The CDR3 loop spans 16 amino acids. Amplification yielded TCR beta CDR3 regions, with RNA transcripts as the source. When the TCR CDR3 underwent first-round RT-PCR, the HTBI primer set was used. TCRdb passed the multiplex PCR reads through MiXCR, listing each CDR3 protein once. Here the sample spans about 350,000 distinct CDR3 sequences, over 11% being singletons.

The J gene is TRBJ2-7, the V gene TRBV4-2, with D uncertain. Sequenced material: blood. This TCR was recovered from a woman in her 30s with Graves' hyperthyroidism. The CDR3 reads CASSHGFVSSSYEQYF. The CDR3 bases are TGTGCCAGCAGCCATGGTTTCGTCTCCAGCTCCTACGAGCAGTACTTC.